The next 28 T cell receptor beta chains were all read from a single sample in a study of cytomegalovirus exposure and HLA in healthy donors. Primers: 60 Vbeta forward and 13 Jbeta reverse. Sequenced by immunoSEQ multiplex PCR; TCRdb stores in-frame clones only, minus some. Among about 150,000 clones, 80% to 90% were seen once, and the ten largest hold 4% to 4.5%. The sample was PBMCs. Receptor source: a woman aged 40-49 years in good health and CMV-seropositive.

The chain recombines TRBV5-1 with TRBJ2-5, with TRBD1 matching 8 bases. The CDR3 loop spans 15 amino acids. Germline values: CDR1 SGHRS, CDR2 YFSETQ. The trim removed 0 bases at V and 4 bases at J, leaving 5 bases unmatched. CDR3 in amino acids: CASSLAGTGPETQYF. DNA of the CDR3: TGCGCCAGCAGCTTGGCCGGGACAGGCCCAGAGACCCAGTACTTC.

V usage is TRBV29-1 and J usage is TRBJ1-5; weak D call: TRBD1 (5 bases). Germline V gene data show CDR1 as SQVTM and CDR2 as ANQGSEA. V shed 4 bases and J shed 1 base, with 14 bases lying between them. The CDR3 loop spans 15 amino acids. CDR3 amino acids: CSVASGLGSNQPQHF. CDR3 nucleotides: TGCAGCGTTGCGTCGGGACTCGGAAGCAATCAGCCCCAGCATTTT.

This chain links TRBV4-3 with TRBJ1-6, with a weak D call TRBD1 (5 bases). Trimming stripped 0 bases from V and 10 bases from J, with 7 bases between. The CDR3 is 13 residues long. Germline V gene lookup returns CDR1 LGHNA and CDR2 YSLEER. Here the CDR3 DNA reads TGCGCCAGCAGCCAAGACAGGGTGTCACCCCTCCACTTT. Translating gives CASSQDRVSPLHF.

This chain links TRBV2 with TRBJ2-7, with a possible D match to TRBD2 (5 bases). Germline CDR1 and CDR2: SNHLY and FYNNEI. V shed 2 bases and J shed 3 bases, with 8 bases lying between them. CDR3 size: 13 residues. The CDR3 DNA follows: TGTGCCAGCAGTGAACTAGAGGGCTACGAGCAGTACTTC. It is translated as CASSELEGYEQYF.

V usage is TRBV28 and J usage is TRBJ2-7; the match to TRBD2 covers 9 bases. V gave up 4 bases and J gave up 4 bases; unmatched junction bases: 5. Germline V gene sequence: CDR1 MDHEN, CDR2 SYDVKM. The CDR3 length is 14 residues. The chain's CDR3 is CASSSLAGHYEQYF. In DNA form, the CDR3 reads TGTGCCAGCAGTTCCCTAGCGGGGCATTACGAGCAGTACTTC.

J is TRBJ2-6 and V is TRBV18; 12 bases are a match to TRBD2. J was trimmed by 3 bases and V by 3 bases; bases with no gene match: 3. The CDR3 consists of 17 residues. CDR1 KGHSH and CDR2 LQKENI come from the germline V gene. This chain's CDR3 is CASSPTSGRSGANVLTF. The CDR3 DNA follows: TGTGCCAGCTCACCGACTAGCGGGAGAAGTGGGGCCAACGTCCTGACTTTC.

The chain is built from TRBV27 and TRBJ2-3, with D maybe TRBD1 (6 bases). The V gene's germline CDR1 is MNHEY and CDR2 SMNVEV (reference sequence). The CDR3 is 12 residues long. Between the trimmed V and J ends, which lost 4 bases and 7 bases, there was a span of 9 bases. The CDR3 reads CASSSQGNTQYF. The DNA of the CDR3 is TGTGCCAGCAGTTCGCAGGGGAATACGCAGTATTTT.

The chain uses TRBV5-4 and TRBJ2-1, with D possibly being TRBD2 (5 bases). CDR1 and CDR2 (germline): SGHNT, YYREEE (reference sequence). This CDR3 is built from 14 residues. Trimming pared 0 bases from V and 6 bases from J, leaving 10 bases between. CDR3 amino acids: CASSLVDYLNEQFF. CDR3 coding DNA: TGTGCCAGCAGCTTGGTTGACTACCTCAATGAGCAGTTCTTC.

V is TRBV2 and J is TRBJ2-7; D ambiguous. Germline loops: CDR1 SNHLY, CDR2 FYNNEI. CDR3 length: 12 amino acids. Between the trimmed V and J ends, which lost 6 bases and 6 bases, there was a span of 12 bases. The CDR3 spells CASSTPVGEQYF. The DNA of the CDR3 is TGTGCCAGCAGCACCCCGGTCGGCGAGCAGTACTTC.

The V gene is TRBV7-9, the J gene TRBJ2-7; weak D call: TRBD2 (6 bases). Trimming left V 7 bases short and J 5 bases short, with 15 bases between. The CDR3 runs to 13 residues. In germline, CDR1 is SEHNR, CDR2 FQNEAQ (reference sequence). CDR3 nucleotide sequence: TGTGCCAGCACGCAAACGGGGGACCACGAGCAGTACTTC. Translated, it gives CASTQTGDHEQYF.

The J gene is TRBJ2-7, the V gene TRBV19, with a possible D match to TRBD2 (5 bases). Per germline, CDR1 LNHDA and CDR2 SQIVND (reference sequence). CDR3 size: 13 residues. CDR3: CASRGLGTDEQYF. The CDR3 DNA follows: TGTGCTAGTCGGGGATTGGGTACGGACGAGCAGTACTTC.

On this clone: Relative to the germline gene, one junction end is altered; a read error may explain this. The sample contains more than one DNA sequence encoding this CDR3. The genes are TRBV5-6 and TRBJ1-1; D unclear. From germline, CDR1 is SGHDT and CDR2 YYEEEE. This CDR3 is built from 16 residues. CDR3 in DNA: TGTGCCAGCAGCCGCGGGTCCGGGGTTTTGAACACTGAGGCTTTCTTT. Amino acids: CASSRGSGVLNTEAFF.

This chain joins TRBV9 and TRBJ2-5; 10 bases map to TRBD2. CDR3 length equals 15 residues. Germline V gene data show CDR1 as SGDLS and CDR2 as YYNGEE. After removal of 2 bases from V and 5 bases from J, the junction contained 6 bases not matched to a gene. The CDR3 loop reads CASSVQAGGVETQYF. CDR3 in DNA: TGTGCCAGCAGCGTCCAAGCGGGAGGGGTCGAGACCCAGTACTTC.

The rearrangement joins TRBV6-5 to TRBJ1-1; a possible D gene is TRBD1 (6 bases). Trimming left V 4 bases short and J 2 bases short, with 11 bases between. This CDR3 region has 14 residues. Germline loops: CDR1 MNHEY, CDR2 SVGAGI. The CDR3 DNA follows: TGTGCCAGCAGTTTAAGGGGGATCAACACTGAAGCTTTCTTT. It translates to CASSLRGINTEAFF.

The V and J genes are TRBV12-5 and TRBJ1-1, with TRBD1 identical over 9 bases. The CDR3 runs 17 residues. The germline gives CDR1 LGHNT, CDR2 FRNRAP. V was clipped by 4 bases and J by 3 bases; unmatched bases: 12. The CDR3 is CASGSHNGQGTDTEAFF. DNA for the CDR3: TGTGCTAGTGGTTCTCATAACGGACAGGGGACGGACACTGAAGCTTTCTTT. Combining the CDR3 with reference TRBV12-5 and TRBJ1-1 gives the whole variable domain DARVTQTPRHKVTEMGQEVTMRCQPILGHNTVFWYRQTMMQGLELLAYFRNRAPLDDSGMPKDRFSAEMPDATLATLKIQPSEPRDSAVYFCASGSHNGQGTDTEAFFGQGTRLTVV.

The rearrangement links TRBV28 to TRBJ2-3; maybe TRBD1 (5 bases). Trimming stripped 7 bases from V and 1 base from J, with 12 bases between. This CDR3 comprises 14 residues. The germline V gene encodes CDR1 MDHEN and CDR2 SYDVKM. The CDR3 DNA reads as TGTGCCAGCACCTCCCTAGGGGGCACAGATACGCAGTATTTT. Its protein is CASTSLGGTDTQYF.

On this clone: The same CDR3 is also encoded by other DNA sequences in this sample. CDR3 sequence: CASSQVEGARSSYNSPLHF. CDR3 coding DNA: TGTGCCAGCAGCCAAGTTGAGGGGGCGAGGAGCTCCTATAATTCACCCCTCCACTTT. The rearrangement uses TRBV4-2 and TRBJ1-6; 7 bases fit TRBD1. CDR3 length equals 19 residues. Germline trimming cut 1 base from V and 0 bases from J; bases unmatched to any gene: 9. Germline assignment: CDR1 LGHNA and CDR2 YNFKEQ.

This chain joins TRBV7-6 and TRBJ2-1, with 8 bases identical to TRBD2. This CDR3 is built from 16 residues. Per the germline V gene, CDR1 is SGHVS and CDR2 is FNYEAQ. The trim removed 1 base at V and 6 bases at J, leaving 8 bases unmatched. Here the CDR3 reads CASSLVSGRGANEQFF. The DNA for the CDR3 is TGTGCCAGCAGCTTAGTGAGCGGGAGAGGGGCCAATGAGCAGTTCTTC.

The V and J genes are TRBV28 and TRBJ2-3; 13 bases agree with TRBD2. The germline V gene encodes CDR1 MDHEN and CDR2 SYDVKM. V was pared by 7 bases and J by 7 bases, with 14 bases of the junction left unmatched. The CDR3 length is 17 residues. The CDR3 nucleotides read TGTGCCAGCATTCCCTGGACTAGCGGGAGCTCTAGAAATACGCAGTATTTT. It codes for CASIPWTSGSSRNTQYF.

The V gene is TRBV7-2, the J gene TRBJ2-5; TRBD1 matches 8 bases. Germline assignment: CDR1 SGHTA and CDR2 FQGNSA. V shed 5 bases and J 5 bases; nucleotides not matched to a gene: 7. CDR3 length: 14 amino acids. Here the CDR3 DNA reads TGTGCCAGCAGCCAGCAGGGGGCAAGGGAGACCCAGTACTTC. This gives the protein CASSQQGARETQYF.

V is TRBV10-2 and J is TRBJ2-7; 8 bases are a match to TRBD2. Germline CDR1 is WSHSY and CDR2 is SAAADI. The CDR3 extends over 14 amino acids. The V segment lost 4 bases and the J segment 5 bases; nucleotides outside the gene matches: 7. CDR3: CASSGSGLDHEQYF. CDR3 coding DNA: TGCGCCAGCAGTGGCTCGGGACTAGATCACGAGCAGTACTTC.

This clone was detected a few times. The CDR3, as DNA: TGCGCCAGCAGCCAAGGAGCGGGGGGTTTAGATACGCAGTATTTT. It encodes CASSQGAGGLDTQYF. The rearrangement links TRBV4-3 to TRBJ2-3; TRBD2 matches at 9 bases. V lost 1 base, J lost 5 bases, and 4 bases stayed unmatched. The CDR3 is 15 residues long. CDR1 LGHNA and CDR2 YSLEER come from the germline V gene.

The CDR3 loop is CASSFPGSRVRAFF. CDR3 sequence (DNA): TGTGCCAGCAGCTTCCCCGGGAGTCGTGTTCGAGCTTTCTTT. The chain couples TRBV7-8 to TRBJ1-1; D gene uncertain. The CDR3 totals 14 residues. V dropped 3 bases and J dropped 10 bases, with 18 bases sitting between them. From germline, CDR1 is SGHVS and CDR2 FQNEAQ. Using reference TRBV7-8 and TRBJ1-1 for the parts outside the CDR3, the full variable domain is GAGVSQSPRYKVAKRGQDVALRCDPISGHVSLFWYQQALGQGPEFLTYFQNEAQLDKSGLPSDRFFAERPEGSVSTLKIQRTQQEDSAVYLCASSFPGSRVRAFFGQGTRLTVV.

The gene calls are TRBV9 and TRBJ2-4; 9 bases map to TRBD1. V lost 0 bases, J lost 0 bases, and 4 bases stayed unmatched. Germline V gene data show CDR1 as SGDLS and CDR2 as YYNGEE. The CDR3 sequence is 17 residues long. The CDR3 sequence: CASSVDPQGAAKNIQYF. For the CDR3, the DNA is TGTGCCAGCAGCGTAGACCCACAGGGGGCAGCCAAAAACATTCAGTACTTC.

The chain links TRBV2 to TRBJ1-1; D might be TRBD1 (6 bases). V lost 5 bases to trimming and J lost 7 bases, with 14 bases between them. This CDR3 has 13 residues. From germline, CDR1 is SNHLY and CDR2 FYNNEI. The CDR3 DNA is TGTGCCAGCAGTCTAGGGGGTCTGGGTGAAGCTTTCTTT. This codes for CASSLGGLGEAFF.

The rearrangement links TRBV30 to TRBJ1-1; 8 positions agree with TRBD1. V trimming: 4 bases; J trimming: 3 bases; junction bases outside the gene matches: 4. Germline V gene data show CDR1 as GTSNPN and CDR2 as SVGIG (reference sequence). The CDR3 totals 13 residues. This CDR3 reads CAWTGGADTEAFF. In nucleotides, the CDR3 is TGTGCCTGGACAGGGGGCGCAGACACTGAAGCTTTCTTT.

DNA of the CDR3: TGTGCCAGCAGCCTCACGGGACTAGCAGTAGAGACCCAGTACTTC. Translating gives CASSLTGLAVETQYF. The gene calls are TRBV7-2 and TRBJ2-5; 9 bases are shared with TRBD2. CDR3 length: 15 amino acids. The germline gives CDR1 SGHTA, CDR2 FQGNSA. V was pared by 5 bases and J by 4 bases, with 8 bases of the junction left unmatched.

This sequence joins TRBV19 and TRBJ1-1, with 7 bases fitting TRBD1. The CDR3 extends over 13 amino acids. The germline CDR1 and CDR2 sequences are LNHDA and SQIVND (reference sequence). The ends lost 6 bases at V and 1 base at J; junction bases unmatched: 2. The chain's CDR3 is CASRRTGNTEAFF. The CDR3 DNA reads as TGTGCCAGTAGGAGGACAGGGAACACTGAAGCTTTCTTT.